Each of the 22 T cell receptor beta chains below was sequenced from the same sample in a study of shared T cell receptors in the human thymus. TCRdb's table, derived via immunoSEQ multiplex PCR, lists solely in-frame clones and lacks some. Counted here are hundreds of thousands of clones, roughly 90% occurring once; the ten biggest clones make up about 0.01%. This sample also appeared in a second study, on human thymus T cells.

Sequenced material: thymocytes. These receptors were taken from a boy under three years old with a congenital heart defect.

The rearrangement uses TRBV4-2 and TRBJ2-3; D perhaps matches TRBD2 (6 bases). Trimming took 1 base from V and 1 from J, leaving 12 bases between them. The CDR3 totals 16 residues. Germline assignment: CDR1 LGHNA and CDR2 YNFKEQ. The CDR3: CASSQVRDWGTDTQYF. The CDR3 DNA follows: TGTGCCAGCAGCCAAGTCCGGGACTGGGGCACAGATACGCAGTATTTT.

The CDR3 loop reads CASSMNRANTEAFF. The DNA of the CDR3 is TGCGCCAGCAGCATGAACAGGGCTAACACTGAAGCTTTCTTT. The rearrangement links TRBV5-1 to TRBJ1-1, with D maybe TRBD1 (6 bases). The germline V gene encodes CDR1 SGHRS and CDR2 YFSETQ. The CDR3 is 14 amino acids. V was clipped by 4 bases and J by 2 bases, with 12 bases between them.

The chain uses TRBV27 and TRBJ2-1; 7 bases line up with TRBD2. This CDR3 contains 17 residues. Unmatched junction bases numbered 19, after V lost 8 bases and J lost 6 bases. Germline V CDR1 and CDR2: MNHEY, SMNVEV (reference sequence). Written as DNA, the CDR3 is TGTGCCAGCGGGTTAGGGTATTCGGGGATAGCGGGCAATGAGCAGTTCTTC. It specifies CASGLGYSGIAGNEQFF.

The chain combines TRBV12-5 with TRBJ1-2; D call uncertain. This CDR3 region has 14 residues. CDR1 LGHNT and CDR2 FRNRAP come from the germline V gene. V gave up 5 bases and J gave up 8 bases, with 18 bases separating them. CDR3 nucleotide sequence: TGTGCTAGTGGTATCCGGGAAGCCGTTTTGGGCTACACCTTC. Protein product: CASGIREAVLGYTF.

This clone was recorded only once. The chain couples TRBV5-4 to TRBJ2-2; D is perhaps TRBD2 (5 bases). There are 16 residues in the CDR3. CDR1 and CDR2 from the germline V gene are SGHNT and YYREEE (reference sequence). Trimming shortened V by 0 bases and J by 0 bases, and 9 bases separated the two germline ends. DNA of the CDR3: TGTGCCAGCAGCTTGGGAACAGCGGCGAACACCGGGGAGCTGTTTTTT. Translation: CASSLGTAANTGELFF.

This clone has just one count. CDR3 nucleotide sequence: TGTGCCAGCAGCTTAGCCTCGGGACTAGCGAGAGTCTTTCGGGTTTACGAGCAGTACTTC. Protein product: CASSLASGLARVFRVYEQYF. The rearrangement joins TRBV7-2 to TRBJ2-7; 10 bases match TRBD2. The CDR3 runs 20 residues. The ends lost 0 bases at V and 4 bases at J; junction bases unmatched: 18. From germline, CDR1 is SGHTA and CDR2 FQGNSA. The whole variable domain, filled in from reference TRBV7-2 and TRBJ2-7, reads GAGVSQSPSNKVTEKGKDVELRCDPISGHTALYWYRQSLGQGLEFLIYFQGNSAPDKSGLPSDRFSAERTGGSVSTLTIQRTQQEDSAVYLCASSLASGLARVFRVYEQYFGPGTRLTVT.

This clone has only a few counts. This chain connects TRBV19 to TRBJ2-5, with 13 bases lining up with TRBD2. The V gene end was trimmed by 5 bases and the J gene end by 5 bases; junction bases not matched to a gene: 8. The CDR3 sequence is 16 residues long. CDR1 and CDR2 (germline): LNHDA, SQIVND (reference sequence). CDR3 sequence (DNA): TGTGCCAGTAGTCCCCCGGGACTAGCGGGACTGGAGACCCAGTACTTC. It codes for CASSPPGLAGLETQYF.

The chain recombines TRBV6-1 with TRBJ2-1, with 9 bases that match TRBD2. Germline CDR1 reads MNHNS; CDR2 reads SASEGT. The trim removed 6 bases at V and 5 bases at J, leaving 5 bases unmatched. The CDR3 covers 14 residues. For the CDR3, the DNA is TGTGCCAGCAGACACCGACTAGCGGACAATGAGCAGTTCTTC. Translating gives CASRHRLADNEQFF.

The V and J genes are TRBV5-1 and TRBJ2-1; no definite D call. The CDR3 totals 16 residues. CDR1 and CDR2 from the germline V gene are SGHRS and YFSETQ. V lost 0 bases and J lost 0, with 10 bases in between. This CDR3 is CASSLGRISSYNEQFF. CDR3 DNA sequence: TGCGCCAGCAGCTTGGGGCGGATAAGCTCCTACAATGAGCAGTTCTTC.

The V call is TRBV27, the J call TRBJ1-1, with D unresolved. The CDR3 totals 15 residues. The V gene lost 5 bases and the J gene lost 0 bases, with 13 bases spanning the gap. The germline CDR1 and CDR2 sequences are MNHEY and SMNVEV (reference sequence). CDR3 protein: CASSPARDVNTEAFF. As DNA, the CDR3 is TGTGCCAGCAGTCCCGCCCGGGATGTGAACACTGAAGCTTTCTTT.

This chain joins TRBV5-6 and TRBJ2-7; 14 bases agree with TRBD2. V trimming: 0 bases; J trimming: 2 bases; junction bases outside the gene matches: 10. CDR3 length: 19 residues. Germline V gene data show CDR1 as SGHDT and CDR2 as YYEEEE. CDR3 bases: TGTGCCAGCAGCTTGGGACGGACTAGCGGGAGGACCAGAACCTACGAGCAGTACTTC. The encoded protein is CASSLGRTSGRTRTYEQYF.

This clone came up once. The rearrangement joins TRBV6-1 to TRBJ1-2; tentative D call: TRBD1 (6 bases). Germline CDR1 reads MNHNS; CDR2 reads SASEGT. The CDR3 totals 12 residues. V was clipped by 10 bases and J by 7 bases, with 16 bases between them. The CDR3 is CATRWGHGGYTF. The CDR3 DNA follows: TGTGCCACCAGGTGGGGGCACGGTGGCTACACCTTC.

The V gene is TRBV10-1, the J gene TRBJ2-7, with a weak D call TRBD2 (5 bases). The V and J ends lost 3 bases and 4 bases respectively, with 19 bases between them. Per germline, CDR1 WNHNN and CDR2 SYGVQD (reference sequence). The length of the CDR3 is 16 residues. The CDR3 loop reads CASSEGSGPTPYEQYF. CDR3 sequence (DNA): TGCGCCAGCAGTGAAGGGAGCGGACCTACTCCTTACGAGCAGTACTTC.

The chain links TRBV5-6 to TRBJ1-1, with D possibly being TRBD1 (6 bases). Germline values: CDR1 SGHDT, CDR2 YYEEEE. V lost 3 bases and J lost 3, with 15 bases in between. CDR3 length: 15 amino acids. Here the CDR3 DNA reads TGTGCCAGCAGCTCCGACAGGTCCCTGGACACTGAAGCTTTCTTT. Translation: CASSSDRSLDTEAFF.

V and J are TRBV30 and TRBJ2-1, with 8 bases fitting TRBD2. The V and J ends lost 1 base and 0 bases, in that order; junction bases with no gene match: 20. This CDR3 region has 21 residues. Germline V CDR1 and CDR2: GTSNPN, SVGIG (reference sequence). The CDR3 here is CAWSGPATGKREKRSYNEQFF. The CDR3 DNA sequence: TGTGCCTGGAGTGGACCCGCGACTGGTAAGCGGGAGAAACGCTCCTACAATGAGCAGTTCTTC.

The chain recombines TRBV4-2 with TRBJ2-1, with D possibly being TRBD2 (7 bases). Trimming shortened V by 4 bases and J by 3 bases, and 16 bases separated the two germline ends. Germline CDR1 reads LGHNA; CDR2 reads YNFKEQ. This CDR3 region has 16 residues. The CDR3 sequence is CASSRGPRGGYNEQFF. CDR3 DNA sequence: TGTGCCAGCAGCCGGGGGCCGAGGGGGGGCTACAATGAGCAGTTCTTC.

The V and J genes are TRBV28 and TRBJ2-7; 15 bases are a match to TRBD2. With V trimmed by 4 bases and J by 2 bases, 9 bases remained unmatched. The germline gives CDR1 MDHEN, CDR2 SYDVKM. The CDR3 consists of 18 residues. In nucleotides, the CDR3 is TGTGCCAGCAGTTCCGGACTAGCGGGAGGGCTTCCACCCTACGAGCAGTACTTC. Translated, it gives CASSSGLAGGLPPYEQYF.

The rearrangement links TRBV10-2 to TRBJ2-4; D is possibly TRBD1 (7 bases). The CDR3 runs 14 residues. The V gene's germline CDR1 is WSHSY and CDR2 SAAADI. The V gene lost 5 bases and the J gene lost 3 bases, with 11 bases spanning the gap. CDR3 DNA sequence: TGCGCCAGCAGTCAGGGGGAGGTCAAAAACATTCAGTACTTC. Translated, it gives CASSQGEVKNIQYF.

DNA of the CDR3: TGTGCCAGCTCAACATCCGGGACGGTGGAGGTAGCGGGAGTGTGGAATGAGCAGTTCTTC. Protein sequence: CASSTSGTVEVAGVWNEQFF. The chain combines TRBV18 with TRBJ2-1, with TRBD2 identical over 9 bases. V trimming: 5 bases; J trimming: 7 bases; junction bases outside the gene matches: 24. Germline CDR1 reads KGHSH; CDR2 reads LQKENI. The CDR3 length is 20 residues.

The rearrangement joins TRBV13 to TRBJ2-4, with D possibly TRBD1 on 7 matching bases. Germline V gene data show CDR1 as PRHDT and CDR2 as FYEKMQ (reference sequence). This CDR3 contains 14 residues. The V end was cut by 4 bases, the J end by 4 bases, with 11 bases between. The CDR3 protein is CASSYSGGKNIQYF. CDR3 nucleotides: TGTGCCAGCAGCTACTCAGGGGGGAAAAACATTCAGTACTTC.

The genes are TRBV5-6 and TRBJ2-5; the D is unclear. There are 11 residues in the CDR3. Trimming removed 4 bases from V and 7 bases from J, with 8 bases in between. Germline CDR1 SGHDT, CDR2 YYEEEE. CDR3 DNA: TGTGCCAGCAGCCTTGGTAGGACCCAGTACTTC. Translating it yields CASSLGRTQYF.

The chain carries TRBV5-4 and TRBJ2-1; 11 bases agree with TRBD2. CDR1 is SGHNT, CDR2 YYREEE, per germline (reference sequence). The CDR3 contains 17 residues. Germline trimming cut 3 bases from V and 3 bases from J; bases unmatched to any gene: 8. The CDR3 region has the DNA TGTGCCAGCAGCTGGACCCGACTAGCGGGAAACTACAATGAGCAGTTCTTC. It yields the protein CASSWTRLAGNYNEQFF.